This record concerns one T cell receptor (beta chain) sequence. This CDR3 contains 15 residues. The germline CDR1 and CDR2 sequences are SGHTA and FQGNSA. V lost 1 base to trimming and J lost 4 bases, with 13 bases between them. This specimen belongs to a study of blood T cells in healthy people across ages. Together with a sample-barcoded 5' primer, a J-beta primer mix was included in a second PCR lasting roughly 6 to 12 cycles. TCRdb reanalysed the 5' RACE reads using MiXCR and keeps one entry per CDR3 protein. The data contain roughly 1.9 million distinct CDR3 sequences, about 39% of them singletons.

The receptor was derived from a human donor in good health. This chain uses TRBV7-2 with TRBJ1-2; TRBD1 might be the D (6 bases). Sequenced material: blood. Here the CDR3 reads CASSLDRAWSYGYTF. In nucleotides, the CDR3 is TGTGCCAGCAGCTTAGACAGGGCTTGGAGCTATGGCTACACCTTC.